This TCR beta chain came from a study of cytomegalovirus exposure and HLA in healthy donors. Study in general: When over 300 donors were genotyped, roughly 82% of them were found to fall in the Caucasian-associated ancestry cluster. Regarding the study as a whole: In an earlier analysis, in some 500 donors, most V segments appeared productive either ~90% or ~30% of the time. Within the data, a cluster of highly shared sequence variants was likely a sequencing artifact. When analyzed later, a missense DCLRE1C variant was found to be linked to TCR beta V- and J-gene trimming.

Both 60 Vbeta primers and 13 Jbeta primers went into the PCR. Sequencing was performed with immunoSEQ multiplex PCR; in TCRdb, only in-frame clones are kept and a portion is missing. The repertoire has 150,000 to 200,000 clones, around 81% of them found once; the top ten carry approximately 2%. V lost 1 base and J lost 10, with 13 bases in between. CDR3 size: 13 residues. Looked up from germline, CDR1 is MNHEY and CDR2 is SVGAGI. As for this clone: Its antigen is unidentified.

The rearrangement joins TRBV6-5 to TRBJ1-2, with TRBD1 as a possible D gene (6 bases). Sequencing was carried out using PBMCs. The TCR originated in a woman aged 18-30 years in good health and CMV-seropositive. The CDR3 protein is CASSYYGTSDYTF. DNA for the CDR3: TGTGCCAGCAGTTACTATGGGACATCTGACTACACCTTC.